This T cell receptor beta chain was sequenced during a study of shared clonotypes between healthy human individuals. Positively selected for CCR7, the CD45RO-negative cells used as naive CD8 cells excluded terminally differentiated effector memory CD45RA+ cells. Over several immunoSEQ plates, each subset's genomic DNA was distributed in even portions. Each sorted subset replicate got 200 ng genomic DNA, approximately 27,000 genomes. In the original analysis: For the immunoSEQ data, sequences were junction-only without quality scores, so filtering differed. Method: immunoSEQ multiplex PCR; TCRdb's copy keeps in-frame clones and lacks some. V and J calls plus clone size are reproduced from that table; the DNA served to infer D and trimming. The sample includes roughly 2,000,000 clones, roughly 95% of them seen just once. The CDR3 contains 15 residues. The V gene's germline CDR1 is SEHNR and CDR2 FQNEAQ (reference sequence). The V gene end was trimmed by 5 bases and the J gene end by 2 bases; junction bases not matched to a gene: 3.

This chain joins TRBV7-9 and TRBJ2-1; TRBD1 agrees at 10 bases. The sequence derives from a man aged 18 to 30 in good health. Some clones in this sample may be carry-over from other donors' samples. Source material: naive CD8+ T cells from PBMCs. CDR3 coding DNA: TGTGCCAGCAGCGGAGGACAGGGGGCCTACAATGAGCAGTTCTTC. This codes for CASSGGQGAYNEQFF.